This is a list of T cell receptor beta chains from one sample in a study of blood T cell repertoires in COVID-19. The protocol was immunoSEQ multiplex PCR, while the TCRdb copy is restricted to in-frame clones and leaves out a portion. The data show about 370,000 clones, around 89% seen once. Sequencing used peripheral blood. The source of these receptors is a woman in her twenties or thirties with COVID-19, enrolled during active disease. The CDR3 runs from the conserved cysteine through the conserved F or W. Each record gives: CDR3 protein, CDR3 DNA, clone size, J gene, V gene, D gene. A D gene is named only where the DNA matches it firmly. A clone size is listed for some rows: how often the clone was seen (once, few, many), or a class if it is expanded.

cdr3_aa: CASSLVDSGGPRYEQYF
cdr3_nt: TGTGCCAGCAGCTTAGTAGATTCGGGGGGGCCGCGCTACGAGCAGTACTTC
clone_size: few
j_call: TRBJ2-7
v_call: TRBV7-8
d_call: TRBD2

cdr3_aa: CASIRDRAFSYEQYF
cdr3_nt: TGTGCCAGCATACGAGACAGGGCATTCTCCTACGAGCAGTACTTC
clone_size: NA
j_call: TRBJ2-7
v_call: TRBV2
d_call: TRBD1

cdr3_aa: CASSLGQGPNTEAFF
cdr3_nt: TGTGCCAGCAGCTTGGGACAGGGTCCGAACACTGAAGCTTTCTTT
clone_size: NA
j_call: TRBJ1-1
v_call: TRBV5-4
d_call: TRBD1

cdr3_aa: CASSYTRLRTDTQYF
cdr3_nt: TGTGCCAGCAGTTACACCAGGCTTCGGACAGATACGCAGTATTTT
clone_size: once
j_call: TRBJ2-3
v_call: TRBV6-2/TRBV6-3
d_call: NA

cdr3_aa: CASSGDRGGLNTEAFF
cdr3_nt: TGTGCCAGCAGTGGAGACAGGGGTGGCTTGAACACTGAAGCTTTCTTT
clone_size: NA
j_call: TRBJ1-1
v_call: TRBV2
d_call: TRBD1

cdr3_aa: CASSDNAGVDTQYF
cdr3_nt: TGTGCCAGCAGTGACAACGCGGGAGTGGATACGCAGTATTTT
clone_size: NA
j_call: TRBJ2-3
v_call: TRBV6-4
d_call: TRBD2

cdr3_aa: CASSEIRGRGNIQYF
cdr3_nt: TGTGCCAGCAGTGAGATCAGGGGAAGGGGAAACATTCAGTACTTC
clone_size: NA
j_call: TRBJ2-4
v_call: TRBV6-1
d_call: NA

cdr3_aa: CATSDFGGADQPQHF
cdr3_nt: TGTGCCACCAGTGATTTCGGGGGGGCGGATCAGCCCCAGCATTTT
clone_size: NA
j_call: TRBJ1-5
v_call: TRBV24-1
d_call: NA

cdr3_aa: CASSLRDSGSEKLFF
cdr3_nt: TGTGCCAGCAGCCTGAGGGACAGTGGTTCGGAAAAACTGTTTTTT
clone_size: NA
j_call: TRBJ1-4
v_call: TRBV3-1/TRBV3-2
d_call: TRBD1

cdr3_aa: CASSEAPGQGGKPQHF
cdr3_nt: TGTGCCAGCAGTGAAGCGCCAGGGCAGGGTGGGAAGCCCCAGCATTTT
clone_size: NA
j_call: TRBJ1-5
v_call: TRBV6-1
d_call: NA

cdr3_aa: CASSPRGSGGLNTDTQYF
cdr3_nt: TGTGCCAGCAGCCCCCGAGGTAGCGGGGGGCTTAACACAGATACGCAGTATTTT
clone_size: NA
j_call: TRBJ2-3
v_call: TRBV9
d_call: TRBD2

cdr3_aa: CASSLDRGNEKLFF
cdr3_nt: TGTGCCAGCTCACTCGACAGGGGTAATGAAAAACTGTTTTTT
clone_size: NA
j_call: TRBJ1-4
v_call: TRBV18
d_call: TRBD1

cdr3_aa: CASSQEVRQGIGEQFF
cdr3_nt: TGCGCCAGCAGCCAAGAGGTTCGACAGGGGATCGGTGAGCAGTTCTTC
clone_size: NA
j_call: TRBJ2-1
v_call: TRBV4-3
d_call: TRBD1

cdr3_aa: CASGTGAAEAFF
cdr3_nt: TGTGCCAGTGGGACAGGGGCGGCTGAAGCTTTCTTT
clone_size: NA
j_call: TRBJ1-1
v_call: TRBV19
d_call: TRBD1

cdr3_aa: CAIGQGRDLYGYTF
cdr3_nt: TGTGCCATAGGTCAGGGCAGGGATCTCTATGGCTACACCTTC
clone_size: NA
j_call: TRBJ1-2
v_call: TRBV11-3
d_call: NA

cdr3_aa: CASLTGQGNTGELFF
cdr3_nt: TGTGCCAGCCTTACGGGACAGGGTAACACCGGGGAGCTGTTTTTT
clone_size: NA
j_call: TRBJ2-2
v_call: TRBV28
d_call: TRBD1

cdr3_aa: CASRADRGTGELFF
cdr3_nt: TGCGCCAGCAGAGCGGACAGGGGGACCGGGGAGCTGTTTTTT
clone_size: NA
j_call: TRBJ2-2
v_call: TRBV5-1
d_call: TRBD1

cdr3_aa: CASNGQQGFSPLHF
cdr3_nt: TGTGCCAGCAACGGACAGCAGGGATTTTCACCCCTCCACTTT
clone_size: NA
j_call: TRBJ1-6
v_call: TRBV7-8
d_call: NA

cdr3_aa: CSVGGGELPLFTEAFF
cdr3_nt: TGCAGCGTTGGGGGAGGGGAATTGCCGTTGTTCACTGAAGCTTTCTTT
clone_size: NA
j_call: TRBJ1-1
v_call: TRBV29-1
d_call: NA

cdr3_aa: CASSEYTLSYEQYF
cdr3_nt: TGTGCCAGCAGTGAGTATACTCTATCCTACGAGCAGTACTTC
clone_size: NA
j_call: TRBJ2-7
v_call: TRBV2
d_call: NA

cdr3_aa: CASSLVGETQYF
cdr3_nt: TGTGCCAGCAGCTTAGTCGGAGAGACCCAGTACTTC
clone_size: NA
j_call: TRBJ2-5
v_call: TRBV11-2
d_call: NA

cdr3_aa: CASGAGNEQFF
cdr3_nt: TGTGCTAGTGGTGCGGGGAATGAGCAGTTCTTC
clone_size: NA
j_call: TRBJ2-1
v_call: TRBV12-5
d_call: NA

cdr3_aa: CASSTPRGETYGYTF
cdr3_nt: TGTGCCAGTAGTACCCCTCGGGGAGAGACCTATGGCTACACCTTC
clone_size: NA
j_call: TRBJ1-2
v_call: TRBV19
d_call: NA

cdr3_aa: CASSQTTSTDTQYF
cdr3_nt: TGTGCCAGCAGCCAAACGACTAGCACAGATACGCAGTATTTT
clone_size: NA
j_call: TRBJ2-3
v_call: TRBV3-1/TRBV3-2
d_call: NA

cdr3_aa: CASRQILDGTKGSEAFF
cdr3_nt: TGTGCCAGCAGACAGATTCTGGACGGAACGAAGGGGTCTGAAGCTTTCTTT
clone_size: NA
j_call: TRBJ1-1
v_call: TRBV28
d_call: NA

cdr3_aa: CASNNSPYEQYF
cdr3_nt: TGTGCCAGCAACAATAGCCCCTACGAGCAGTACTTC
clone_size: NA
j_call: TRBJ2-7
v_call: TRBV28
d_call: NA

cdr3_aa: CASSLGSSGSPYNEQFF
cdr3_nt: TGTGCCAGCAGCTTAGGCTCTAGCGGGAGTCCCTACAATGAGCAGTTCTTC
clone_size: NA
j_call: TRBJ2-1
v_call: TRBV7-9
d_call: TRBD2

cdr3_aa: CASSYQGLFQYF
cdr3_nt: TGTGCCAGCAGTTACCAAGGACTTTTCCAGTACTTC
clone_size: NA
j_call: TRBJ2-5
v_call: TRBV6-5
d_call: NA

cdr3_aa: CASSLVSENNEQFF
cdr3_nt: TGCGCCAGCAGCTTGGTTTCGGAGAACAATGAGCAGTTCTTC
clone_size: NA
j_call: TRBJ2-1
v_call: TRBV5-1
d_call: NA

cdr3_aa: CARTSQGNTEAFF
cdr3_nt: TGTGCCAGGACGTCACAGGGGAACACTGAAGCTTTCTTT
clone_size: NA
j_call: TRBJ1-1
v_call: TRBV2
d_call: NA

cdr3_aa: CASSEGLAETTDTQYF
cdr3_nt: TGTGCCAGCAGCGAGGGACTAGCGGAGACCACAGATACGCAGTATTTT
clone_size: NA
j_call: TRBJ2-3
v_call: TRBV9
d_call: TRBD2

cdr3_aa: CASTLTSGEFYEQYF
cdr3_nt: TGTGCCAGCACACTGACTAGCGGGGAATTCTACGAGCAGTACTTC
clone_size: NA
j_call: TRBJ2-7
v_call: TRBV6-5
d_call: TRBD2

cdr3_aa: CAISESGGGPDTQYF
cdr3_nt: TGTGCCATCAGTGAGTCGGGGGGGGGCCCAGATACGCAGTATTTT
clone_size: NA
j_call: TRBJ2-3
v_call: TRBV10-3
d_call: NA

cdr3_aa: CASPGPGPHTDTQYF
cdr3_nt: TGTGCCAGCCCCGGCCCAGGGCCCCACACAGATACGCAGTATTTT
clone_size: NA
j_call: TRBJ2-3
v_call: TRBV28
d_call: NA

cdr3_aa: CASSPFDRDERETQYF
cdr3_nt: TGCGCCAGCAGCCCCTTTGACCGGGATGAGAGGGAGACCCAGTACTTC
clone_size: NA
j_call: TRBJ2-5
v_call: TRBV4-1
d_call: NA

cdr3_aa: CASSETLPAGGAHEQYF
cdr3_nt: TGCGCCAGCAGTGAGACCCTACCCGCGGGGGGAGCGCACGAGCAGTACTTC
clone_size: NA
j_call: TRBJ2-7
v_call: TRBV10-2
d_call: TRBD2

cdr3_aa: CASSDPRQGGYEQYF
cdr3_nt: TGTGCCAGCAGCGATCCCCGACAGGGGGGCTACGAGCAGTACTTC
clone_size: NA
j_call: TRBJ2-7
v_call: TRBV11-2
d_call: TRBD1

cdr3_aa: CASSPQGTSGRINEQFF
cdr3_nt: TGTGCCAGTAGTCCACAAGGGACTAGCGGGAGGATCAATGAGCAGTTCTTC
clone_size: NA
j_call: TRBJ2-1
v_call: TRBV19
d_call: TRBD2

cdr3_aa: CASSLDPGLETQYF
cdr3_nt: TGTGCCAGCAGCTTAGACCCAGGGCTGGAGACCCAGTACTTC
clone_size: NA
j_call: TRBJ2-5
v_call: TRBV11-2
d_call: NA

cdr3_aa: CASTIQGKEKLFF
cdr3_nt: TGTGCCAGCACAATACAGGGAAAAGAAAAACTGTTTTTT
clone_size: NA
j_call: TRBJ1-4
v_call: TRBV6-6
d_call: NA

cdr3_aa: CASSPRDSTYEQYF
cdr3_nt: TGTGCCAGCTCACCCCGGGACAGTACCTACGAGCAGTACTTC
clone_size: NA
j_call: TRBJ2-7
v_call: TRBV18
d_call: TRBD1

cdr3_aa: CASSRGSETQYF
cdr3_nt: TGTGCCAGCTCACGCGGGAGTGAGACCCAGTACTTC
clone_size: NA
j_call: TRBJ2-5
v_call: TRBV18
d_call: TRBD2

cdr3_aa: CATSRVPGPDYYGYTF
cdr3_nt: TGTGCCACCAGCAGAGTTCCCGGCCCGGACTACTATGGCTACACCTTC
clone_size: once
j_call: TRBJ1-2
v_call: TRBV15
d_call: NA

cdr3_aa: CASSQVYQGASTDTQYF
cdr3_nt: TGTGCCAGCAGCCAAGTCTACCAGGGGGCAAGCACAGATACGCAGTATTTT
clone_size: NA
j_call: TRBJ2-3
v_call: TRBV4-2
d_call: TRBD1

cdr3_aa: CASSQYSGGGTDTQYF
cdr3_nt: TGCGCCAGCAGCCAGTATAGCGGGGGGGGCACAGATACGCAGTATTTT
clone_size: NA
j_call: TRBJ2-3
v_call: TRBV4-3
d_call: TRBD2

cdr3_aa: CASRGGGEGNTEAFF
cdr3_nt: TGTGCCAGCAGGGGCGGAGGGGAGGGTAACACTGAAGCTTTCTTT
clone_size: few
j_call: TRBJ1-1
v_call: TRBV28
d_call: NA

cdr3_aa: CASSSWTSLETQYF
cdr3_nt: TGTGCCAGCAGCTCCTGGACTAGCCTGGAGACCCAGTACTTC
clone_size: NA
j_call: TRBJ2-5
v_call: TRBV5-4
d_call: TRBD2

cdr3_aa: CASSLGAAGYNEKLFF
cdr3_nt: TGTGCCAGCAGCTTGGGCGCAGCAGGCTATAATGAAAAACTGTTTTTT
clone_size: NA
j_call: TRBJ1-4
v_call: TRBV6-6
d_call: NA

cdr3_aa: CASSPTSGGNVGEQFF
cdr3_nt: TGTGCCAGCTCACCGACTAGCGGGGGCAACGTCGGTGAGCAGTTCTTC
clone_size: NA
j_call: TRBJ2-1
v_call: TRBV18
d_call: TRBD2